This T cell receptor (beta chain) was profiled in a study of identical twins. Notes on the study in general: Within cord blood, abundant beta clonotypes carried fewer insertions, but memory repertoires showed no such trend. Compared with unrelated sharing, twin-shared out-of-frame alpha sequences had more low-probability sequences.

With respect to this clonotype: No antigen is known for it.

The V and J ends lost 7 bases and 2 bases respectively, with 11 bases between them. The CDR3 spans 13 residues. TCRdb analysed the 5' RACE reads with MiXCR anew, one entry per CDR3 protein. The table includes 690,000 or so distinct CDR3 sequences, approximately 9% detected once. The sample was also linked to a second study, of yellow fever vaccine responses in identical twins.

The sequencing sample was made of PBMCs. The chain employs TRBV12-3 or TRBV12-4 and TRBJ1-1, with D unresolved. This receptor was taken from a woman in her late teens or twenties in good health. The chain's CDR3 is CASITLGNTEAFF. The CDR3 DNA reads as TGTGCCAGCATCACGCTGGGAAACACTGAAGCTTTCTTT.